The clone carrying this T cell receptor beta chain was seen once. Its antigen is currently unknown. Looked up from germline, CDR1 is SGHTA and CDR2 is FQGNSA. This CDR3 region has 13 residues. With 7 bases clipped from V and 10 bases from J, the junction kept 12 bases outside the gene matches. RNA extraction gave at least 5.5 micrograms of total RNA per sample. A second about 6 to 12 cycle PCR used barcoded and J-beta primers. TCRdb ran MiXCR on the 5' RACE reads and lists one entry per CDR3 protein. The table lists hundreds of thousands of distinct CDR3 sequences, around 68% of them singletons. The data belong to a study of blood T cells in healthy people across ages. Findings and caveats of the study: Changes seen in expanded clonotypes were possibly confounded by donor CMV status left unknown.

The TCR sequence derives from a man aged 30 to 39 in good health. The chain combines TRBV7-2 with TRBJ2-5; 7 bases are a match to TRBD1. The material sequenced was blood. Here the CDR3 DNA reads TGTGCCAGCACCATCCTGGGGCCAGGGGGCCAGTACTTC. Amino acids: CASTILGPGGQYF. The full variable domain, completed using reference TRBV7-2 and TRBJ2-5, is GAGVSQSPSNKVTEKGKDVELRCDPISGHTALYWYRQSLGQGLEFLIYFQGNSAPDKSGLPSDRFSAERTGGSVSTLTIQRTQQEDSAVYLCASTILGPGGQYFGPGTRLLVL.